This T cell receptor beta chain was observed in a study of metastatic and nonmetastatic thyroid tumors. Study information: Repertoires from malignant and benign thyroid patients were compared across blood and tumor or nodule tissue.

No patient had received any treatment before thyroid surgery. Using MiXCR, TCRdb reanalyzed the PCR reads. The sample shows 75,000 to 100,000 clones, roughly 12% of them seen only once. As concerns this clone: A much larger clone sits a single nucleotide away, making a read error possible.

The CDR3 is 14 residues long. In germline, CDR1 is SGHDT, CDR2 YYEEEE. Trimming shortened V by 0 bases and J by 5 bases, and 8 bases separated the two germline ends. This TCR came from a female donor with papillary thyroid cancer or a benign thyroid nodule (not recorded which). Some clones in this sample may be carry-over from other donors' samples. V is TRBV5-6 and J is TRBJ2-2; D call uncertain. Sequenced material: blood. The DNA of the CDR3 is TGTGCCAGCAGCTTGGGGCAGGTAACCGGGGAGCTGTTTTTT. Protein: CASSLGQVTGELFF.